These 3 T cell receptor beta chains share one sample of origin, sequenced in a study of cytomegalovirus exposure and HLA in healthy donors. 60 Vbeta and 13 Jbeta primers were used in PCR. Profiling relied on immunoSEQ multiplex PCR, and the TCRdb table lists in-frame clones only, not all of them. The sample has 120,000 or so clones, about 11% seen once. Sequenced input: PBMCs. All receptors come from a woman younger than 30 in good health and CMV-seropositive.

The chain employs TRBV6-6 and TRBJ1-1; 8 bases are shared with TRBD1. The CDR3 has 13 amino acids. The trim removed 0 bases at V and 10 bases at J, leaving 4 bases unmatched. Germline CDR1 MNHNY, CDR2 SVGAGI (reference sequence). CDR3: CASSYSGQDAAFF. The CDR3 region has the DNA TGTGCCAGCAGTTACTCGGGACAGGACGCAGCTTTCTTT.

The V call is TRBV2, the J call TRBJ1-2; tentatively, D is TRBD1 (5 bases). Germline CDR1 SNHLY, CDR2 FYNNEI. The CDR3 runs 13 residues. The ends were cut back, 3 bases at V and 8 bases at J, with 13 bases in the middle. CDR3 in DNA: TGTGCCAGCAGTGACGACAGCTTTACGGGCTACACCTTC. Its protein is CASSDDSFTGYTF.

The V gene is TRBV14, the J gene TRBJ2-1; 12 nucleotides agree with TRBD2. With 4 bases clipped from V and 10 bases from J, the junction kept 8 bases outside the gene matches. The germline V gene encodes CDR1 SGHDN and CDR2 FVKESK. CDR3 length equals 15 residues. CDR3 bases: TGTGCCAGCAGCCTAGGACTAGCGGGAACGGGGGAGCAGTTCTTC. This codes for CASSLGLAGTGEQFF.